This TCR beta chain was observed in a study of blood T cell repertoires in COVID-19. V trimming: 1 base; J trimming: 3 bases; junction bases outside the gene matches: 3. Germline V lookup: CDR1 SGHAT, CDR2 FQDESV (reference sequence). This CDR3 has 16 amino acids. The cohort comprised adults aged roughly 18 to 95 years residing in around 25 US areas. Cohort assignment relied on participant-reported clinical history. What the recovered Cohort 3 donors had was two negative PCRs, clearance, or symptom resolution. Sequencing was performed with immunoSEQ multiplex PCR; in TCRdb, only in-frame clones are kept and a portion is missing. The profile shows about 160,000 clones, roughly 87% of them singletons.

The rearrangement links TRBV11-1 to TRBJ2-1, with 10 bases matching TRBD2. This clonotype was obtained from a woman aged 50 to 60 who had recovered from COVID-19. Sequencing was done on a sample of PBMCs or T cells enriched from blood (not recorded which). CDR3 loop: CASSLVSGRGYNEQFF. The CDR3 bases are TGTGCCAGCAGCTTAGTGAGCGGGAGGGGCTACAATGAGCAGTTCTTC.